The 22 T cell receptor beta chains reported below all come from one sample, sequenced in a study of OX40 agonist ivuxolimab in advanced cancers. The table came from immunoSEQ multiplex PCR; TCRdb's copy has only in-frame clones and leaves some out. The sample has about 65,000 clones, around 87% seen once. Sequencing used CD4+ or CD8+ T cells sorted from blood, obtained in a trial of the OX40 agonist ivuxolimab. The receptors were gathered from an adult with an advanced solid tumor such as melanoma, head and neck, liver or kidney cancer.

This chain connects TRBV5-8 to TRBJ2-5; unclear D gene. With the DNA end fitting TRBJ2-7 better, the J assignment may be wrong. This CDR3 contains 13 residues. In germline, CDR1 is SGHTS, CDR2 YDEGEE. The CDR3: CASSLDSTYEQYF. As DNA, the CDR3 is TGTGCCAGCAGCTTGGACAGCACCTACGAGCAGTACTTC.

The chain employs TRBV6-6 and TRBJ2-7; D possibly corresponds to TRBD2 (6 bases). CDR1 is MNHNY, CDR2 SVGAGI, per germline (reference sequence). V gave up 4 bases and J gave up 5 bases, with 12 bases separating them. The CDR3 is 13 amino acids. The DNA for the CDR3 is TGTGCCAGCAGTTCCATCGGCGGGGACGAGCAGTACTTC. Amino acid sequence: CASSSIGGDEQYF.

The chain recombines TRBV5-6 with TRBJ2-7, with D possibly being TRBD1 (6 bases). The CDR3 runs 12 residues. Germline values: CDR1 SGHDT, CDR2 YYEEEE. The V and J ends lost 4 bases and 11 bases respectively, with 16 bases between them. The CDR3 DNA follows: TGTGCCAGCAGCGCACAACAGGGAAGTAAGTACTTC. It is translated as CASSAQQGSKYF.

The genes are TRBV5-1 and TRBJ2-1; D uncertain. CDR3 length: 15 amino acids. CDR1 is SGHRS, CDR2 YFSETQ, per germline. Trimming took 7 bases from V and 0 from J, leaving 14 bases between them. CDR3 sequence (DNA): TGCGCCAGCTGGATGGATAGTTCCTCCTACAATGAGCAGTTCTTC. As protein: CASWMDSSSYNEQFF.

The J gene is TRBJ1-1, the V gene TRBV5-5; D remains ambiguous. Germline V gives CDR1 SGHKS, CDR2 YYEKEE (reference sequence). The CDR3 loop spans 14 amino acids. V lost 0 bases, J lost 4 bases, and 10 bases lay in between. In DNA, the CDR3 is TGTGCCAGCAGCTTGGGGGGAACCCTCACTGAAGCTTTCTTT. Translation gives CASSLGGTLTEAFF.

The V call is TRBV7-9, the J call TRBJ2-1; D is possibly TRBD2 (7 bases). The CDR3 is made up of 15 amino acids. Trimming took off 2 bases at V and 10 bases at J, with 18 bases between the two ends. CDR1 and CDR2 (germline): SEHNR, FQNEAQ (reference sequence). This chain's CDR3 is CASSLSVGGPGEQFF. The CDR3 nucleotides are TGTGCCAGCAGCTTATCTGTCGGGGGGCCCGGGGAGCAGTTCTTC.

CDR3 nucleotide sequence: TGTGCTAGTGGTTCCTCCCCAGGTGGGGATACGCAGTATTTT. Amino acids: CASGSSPGGDTQYF. The chain carries TRBV12-5 and TRBJ2-3; D gene uncertain. This CDR3 comprises 14 residues. V dropped 4 bases and J dropped 6 bases, with 14 bases sitting between them. Germline V CDR1 and CDR2: LGHNT, FRNRAP.

The chain combines TRBV11-2 with TRBJ2-1; 9 bases are a match to TRBD2. Germline V gene data show CDR1 as SGHAT and CDR2 as FQNNGV. The CDR3 sequence is 16 residues long. After removal of 5 bases from V and 5 bases from J, the junction contained 10 bases not matched to a gene. CDR3 region: CASSPAGRGGNNEQFF. Here the CDR3 DNA reads TGTGCCAGCAGCCCGGCCGGGCGGGGGGGAAACAATGAGCAGTTCTTC.

Here the CDR3 DNA reads TGTGCCAGCAGGGGCCCGGGAAGCTCCTACGAGCAGTACTTC. It specifies CASRGPGSSYEQYF. This chain connects TRBV27 to TRBJ2-7, with a weak D call TRBD2 (5 bases). The V end was cut by 6 bases, the J end by 0 bases, with 12 bases between. Germline CDR1 MNHEY, CDR2 SMNVEV (reference sequence). The CDR3 is 14 amino acids.

V usage is TRBV7-2 and J usage is TRBJ2-1, with D possibly matching TRBD1 (5 bases). The CDR3 is 15 amino acids. Germline CDR1 and CDR2: SGHTA and FQGNSA. The ends were cut back, 1 base at V and 1 base at J, with 8 bases in the middle. CDR3 DNA: TGTGCCAGCAGCTTAGGGCAGGGTTCCTACAATGAGCAGTTCTTC. It specifies CASSLGQGSYNEQFF.

The J gene is TRBJ2-1, the V gene TRBV30; 11 nucleotides agree with TRBD2. This CDR3 comprises 14 residues. After removal of 5 bases from V and 11 bases from J, the junction contained 11 bases not matched to a gene. Germline V CDR1 and CDR2: GTSNPN, SVGIG (reference sequence). The CDR3 nucleotides are TGTGCCTGGCTCCTGCCGGGGACTAGCGGCCAGCAGTTCTTC. This gives the protein CAWLLPGTSGQQFF.

This clone was picked up a small number of times. The CDR3 DNA reads TGTGCCAGCAGCACTGACACGGGTACCACCTACACCTTC. Translated, it gives CASSTDTGTTYTF. This sequence joins TRBV5-4 and TRBJ1-2; unclear D gene. Germline loops: CDR1 SGHNT, CDR2 YYREEE (reference sequence). The V end lost 4 bases, the J end lost 10 bases, and 17 bases lay between the germline ends. The CDR3 consists of 13 residues.

The CDR3 bases are TGTGCCAGCGGCCAACTAGCGCCGTGGGCGCAGTATTTT. This gives the protein CASGQLAPWAQYF. This chain uses TRBV6-1 with TRBJ2-3, with 7 bases matching TRBD2. CDR3 length: 13 residues. CDR1 and CDR2 (germline): MNHNS, SASEGT. The junction had 12 bases not matched to a gene; V was cut back by 8 bases and J by 10 bases.

The chain links TRBV6-1 to TRBJ2-7; D is undetermined. Germline CDR1 and CDR2: MNHNS and SASEGT. The V and J ends lost 6 bases and 0 bases respectively, with 12 bases between them. The CDR3 has 14 residues. In nucleotides, the CDR3 is TGTGCCAGCAGCCAGATTACCTTCTCCTACGAGCAGTACTTC. Residues: CASSQITFSYEQYF.

This chain uses TRBV18 with TRBJ2-3; 8 nucleotides align to TRBD2. From germline, CDR1 is KGHSH and CDR2 LQKENI. There are 17 residues in the CDR3. The V segment lost 0 bases and the J segment 3 bases; nucleotides outside the gene matches: 8. The CDR3 protein is CASSPPGAAGGTDTQYF. The CDR3 nucleotides read TGTGCCAGCTCACCACCGGGAGCGGCGGGGGGAACAGATACGCAGTATTTT.

Only one count was recorded for this clone. The rearrangement joins TRBV9 to TRBJ1-2, with a possible D match to TRBD1 (6 bases). CDR1 and CDR2 (germline): SGDLS, YYNGEE. The CDR3 sequence is 14 residues long. Trimming removed 0 bases at V and 4 bases at J, with 10 bases between. In DNA, the CDR3 is TGTGCCAGCAGCGTAGAGGGGGGGCCCTATGGCTACACCTTC. It encodes CASSVEGGPYGYTF. The full variable domain, rest sourced from reference TRBV9 and TRBJ1-2, is DSGVTQTPKHLITATGQRVTLRCSPRSGDLSVYWYQQSLDQGLQFLIQYYNGEERAKGNILERFSAQQFPDLHSELNLSSLELGDSALYFCASSVEGGPYGYTFGSGTRLTVV.

V usage is TRBV5-1 and J usage is TRBJ2-3; 7 bases agree with TRBD1. This CDR3 comprises 15 residues. Germline CDR1 SGHRS, CDR2 YFSETQ. V lost 4 bases and J lost 2; bases outside the gene matches: 7. The CDR3 here is CASSTPQGSTDTQYF. The CDR3 nucleotides are TGCGCCAGCAGCACTCCACAGGGGTCCACAGATACGCAGTATTTT.

V and J are TRBV2 and TRBJ2-3; D may be TRBD1 or TRBD2 (6 bases each). There are 17 residues in the CDR3. Trimming pared 7 bases from V and 2 bases from J, leaving 22 bases between. CDR1 and CDR2 (germline): SNHLY, FYNNEI. The CDR3 region is CASKGGTRLTDTDTQYF. The CDR3, as DNA: TGTGCCAGCAAAGGGGGGACCCGACTAACTGACACAGATACGCAGTATTTT.

The rearrangement uses TRBV6-6 and TRBJ2-7; 11 bases agree with TRBD1. The CDR3 runs to 16 residues. Germline loops: CDR1 MNHNY, CDR2 SVGAGI (reference sequence). V shed 6 bases, J shed 3 bases, and the junction held 10 bases outside the gene matches. Here the CDR3 reads CASRPRTGGIFYEQYF. The CDR3 nucleotides are TGTGCCAGCAGACCCCGGACAGGGGGCATTTTCTACGAGCAGTACTTC.

V is TRBV23-1 and J is TRBJ1-1, with TRBD1 matching over 7 bases. TRBV23-1 is assigned to the ORF class and has an uncertain function. V shed 2 bases and J 0 bases; nucleotides not matched to a gene: 9. This CDR3 spans 17 amino acids. CDR3 residues: CASSQPGQEVMNTEAFF. CDR3 in DNA: TGCGCCAGCAGTCAACCCGGACAGGAGGTAATGAACACTGAAGCTTTCTTT.

This clone showed up just a few times. The chain is built from TRBV7-2 and TRBJ1-2; D unclear. Germline assignment: CDR1 SGHTA and CDR2 FQGNSA. The ends were cut back, 2 bases at V and 6 bases at J, with 13 bases in the middle. The CDR3 is 14 amino acids. The CDR3 spells CASSLLQRGNGYTF. CDR3 bases: TGTGCCAGCAGCTTACTTCAAAGAGGGAATGGCTACACCTTC.

V is TRBV7-2 and J is TRBJ1-4; TRBD1 might be the D (5 bases). Trimming stripped 5 bases from V and 7 bases from J, with 14 bases between. Germline V CDR1 and CDR2: SGHTA, FQGNSA. This CDR3 has 14 residues. The CDR3: CASSAQGGAEKLFF. The CDR3 DNA reads as TGTGCCAGCAGCGCGCAGGGAGGGGCTGAAAAACTGTTTTTT.